Each of the 21 T cell receptor beta chains below was sequenced from the same sample in a study of CD8 T cells in ankylosing spondylitis. Overall study findings and caveats: Characteristic, it appeared, of ankylosing spondylitis blood was a TCR beta motif of about eight highly homologous variants.

No antigens are known for them. Via MiXCR, TCRdb re-called the 5' RACE reads, giving one row per CDR3 protein. The sample comprises about 220,000 distinct CDR3 sequences, roughly 18% of which are singletons, and more than 40% rests with the top ten. Sequencing was done on a sample of blood, either unsorted or a sorted T cell fraction (not recorded which). These receptors were taken from a male donor with ankylosing spondylitis.

The chain is built from TRBV7-8 and TRBJ2-7; TRBD2 is a possible D gene (6 bases). V shed 5 bases and J shed 4 bases, with 21 bases lying between them. The germline V gene encodes CDR1 SGHVS and CDR2 FQNEAQ. The CDR3 is made up of 16 amino acids. CDR3 DNA: TGTGCCAGCAGCCTCCGGACGGCCCTGGAGGGGTACGAGCAGTACTTC. As protein: CASSLRTALEGYEQYF.

The chain recombines TRBV19 with TRBJ1-6; D gene ambiguous. The CDR3 sequence is 15 residues long. With 3 bases removed from V and 5 bases from J, the gap between germline ends came to 11 bases. CDR1 is LNHDA, CDR2 SQIVND, per germline (reference sequence). The CDR3 sequence: CASSIVAGNNSPLHF. CDR3 nucleotide sequence: TGTGCCAGTAGTATCGTGGCTGGTAATAATTCACCCCTCCACTTT.

The chain joins TRBV7-9 to TRBJ2-1, with 7 bases fitting TRBD2. Germline CDR1 reads SEHNR; CDR2 reads FQNEAQ (reference sequence). The J segment lost 3 bases and the V segment lost 5 bases, leaving 7 bases of the junction unmatched. The CDR3 has 15 amino acids. The CDR3 region is CASSGGEGLYNEQFF. The CDR3 coding sequence is TGTGCCAGCAGCGGTGGGGAGGGCCTCTACAATGAGCAGTTCTTC.

This clonotype was picked up many times. V usage is TRBV12-3 or TRBV12-4 and J usage is TRBJ2-7; D uncertain. Deletions cut 10 bases from V and 7 bases from J, with 14 bases between. The length of the CDR3 is 11 residues. The CDR3 DNA is TGTGCCACCGGGCGTCCTGGGGAGCAGTACTTC. This translates into CATGRPGEQYF.

This clonotype was detected a few times. V gene TRBV25-1 combines with J gene TRBJ2-6, with D possibly matching TRBD2 (6 bases). V shed 2 bases and J shed 0 bases, with 8 bases lying between them. The CDR3 is 16 residues long. CDR1 MGHDK and CDR2 SYGVNS come from the germline V gene. The chain's CDR3 is CASSEVDYSGANVLTF. The CDR3 region has the DNA TGTGCCAGCAGTGAAGTGGACTACTCTGGGGCCAACGTCCTGACTTTC.

The chain joins TRBV12-3 or TRBV12-4 to TRBJ2-1, with 8 bases fitting TRBD2. The V gene end was trimmed by 8 bases and the J gene end by 3 bases; junction bases not matched to a gene: 12. CDR3 length: 16 residues. The CDR3 DNA reads as TGTGCCAGCCTTGGGAACGGGAGGGCCAACTACAATGAGCAGTTCTTC. Its translation is CASLGNGRANYNEQFF.

This clonotype occurred a few times. The chain has TRBV7-3 and TRBJ2-1, with D unresolved. The CDR3 runs to 14 residues. The germline V gene encodes CDR1 SGHTA and CDR2 FQGTGA. The ends were cut back, 2 bases at V and 8 bases at J, with 13 bases in the middle. The CDR3 loop is CASSLFPYPDEQFF. CDR3 DNA: TGTGCCAGCAGCTTATTTCCCTACCCCGATGAGCAGTTCTTC.

J is TRBJ2-1 and V is TRBV15, with D possibly matching TRBD1 (5 bases). The CDR3 length is 15 residues. Germline CDR1 and CDR2: LNHNV and YYDKDF (reference sequence). Trimming left V 5 bases short and J 2 bases short, with 13 bases between. CDR3 region: CATSSLRGPYNEQFF. The CDR3 nucleotides are TGTGCCACCAGCTCACTAAGGGGCCCCTACAATGAGCAGTTCTTC.

This clonotype has a count of ten or more. The chain carries TRBV4-1 and TRBJ1-2, with unresolved D. V lost 8 bases and J lost 3, with 4 bases in between. Germline lookup yields CDR1 MGHRA and CDR2 YSYEKL. The CDR3 consists of 10 residues. Written as DNA, the CDR3 is TGCGCCAGCTTTCACTATGGCTACACCTTC. It is translated as CASFHYGYTF.

This clonotype was recorded a few times. The rearrangement joins TRBV12-3 or TRBV12-4 to TRBJ2-7; 7 bases map to TRBD2. The ends lost 6 bases at V and 4 bases at J; junction bases unmatched: 15. The CDR3 is 16 residues long. The CDR3 DNA reads as TGTGCCAGCAGCTACAGCGGGGCTTCGGGGTTTTACGAGCAGTACTTC. It codes for CASSYSGASGFYEQYF.

V usage is TRBV11-2 and J usage is TRBJ2-2; a possible D gene is TRBD1 (6 bases). This CDR3 spans 16 amino acids. In germline, CDR1 is SGHAT, CDR2 FQNNGV. V was clipped by 5 bases and J by 0 bases, with 13 bases between them. CDR3 loop: CASSPHRVPNTGELFF. CDR3 DNA sequence: TGTGCCAGCAGCCCCCACAGGGTTCCGAACACCGGGGAGCTGTTTTTT.

This chain joins TRBV11-2 and TRBJ2-2; D gene ambiguous. Per the germline V gene, CDR1 is SGHAT and CDR2 is FQNNGV. With 2 bases removed from V and 2 bases from J, the gap between germline ends came to 9 bases. This CDR3 is 15 amino acids long. CDR3 amino acids: CASSLMPENTGELFF. For the CDR3, the DNA is TGTGCCAGCAGCTTAATGCCCGAAAACACCGGGGAGCTGTTTTTT.

This clonotype was seen only a few times. The chain links TRBV10-1 to TRBJ1-2; D is ambiguous. The CDR3 runs 14 residues. Trimming took 6 bases from V and 6 from J, leaving 17 bases between them. CDR1 is WNHNN, CDR2 SYGVQD, per germline (reference sequence). The CDR3 loop reads CASRDGSTTNGYTF. The CDR3 bases are TGCGCCAGCAGGGACGGGTCAACAACGAATGGCTACACCTTC.

The J gene is TRBJ2-7, the V gene TRBV14; TRBD1 is a possible D gene (5 bases). Germline V gene data show CDR1 as SGHDN and CDR2 as FVKESK. Trimming pared 3 bases from V and 3 bases from J, leaving 12 bases between. The CDR3 is 14 residues long. The CDR3 is CASSQGRASYEQYF. The CDR3 DNA follows: TGTGCCAGCAGCCAGGGCAGGGCGAGCTACGAGCAGTACTTC.

A few counts support this clonotype. This chain uses TRBV19 with TRBJ2-5, with TRBD2 matching over 15 bases. Germline loops: CDR1 LNHDA, CDR2 SQIVND (reference sequence). This CDR3 has 16 amino acids. V shed 5 bases, J shed 4 bases, and the junction held 5 bases outside the gene matches. The CDR3: CASSLGLAGGGETQYF. The CDR3 nucleotides are TGTGCCAGTAGTTTGGGACTAGCGGGAGGCGGAGAGACCCAGTACTTC.

This clonotype was observed a handful of times. This rearrangement joins TRBV28 to TRBJ1-5; D not certain. The CDR3 runs to 13 residues. Germline CDR1 is MDHEN and CDR2 is SYDVKM. Trimming took 7 bases from V and 5 from J, leaving 12 bases between them. This chain's CDR3 is CASNHVGDQPQHF. DNA for the CDR3: TGTGCCAGCAATCACGTGGGAGATCAGCCCCAGCATTTT.

This clonotype has at least ten counts. The chain links TRBV7-2 to TRBJ2-3; D not resolved. Looked up from germline, CDR1 is SGHTA and CDR2 is FQGNSA. The CDR3 loop spans 15 amino acids. The V end lost 0 bases, the J end lost 2 bases, and 9 bases lay between the germline ends. CDR3 region: CASSLADGITDTQYF. The CDR3 DNA reads as TGTGCCAGCAGCTTAGCAGACGGTATCACAGATACGCAGTATTTT.

This chain connects TRBV7-9 to TRBJ2-2; 8 bases line up with TRBD2. Germline CDR1 SEHNR, CDR2 FQNEAQ (reference sequence). CDR3 length: 17 amino acids. Unmatched junction bases numbered 6, after V lost 3 bases and J lost 0 bases. CDR3 residues: CASSFHSGGPNTGELFF. The CDR3 DNA is TGTGCCAGCAGCTTCCACTCGGGAGGGCCGAACACCGGGGAGCTGTTTTTT.

J is TRBJ2-7 and V is TRBV14; TRBD1 matches 11 bases. CDR1 is SGHDN, CDR2 FVKESK, per germline. This CDR3 spans 16 amino acids. With V trimmed by 4 bases and J by 2 bases, 7 bases remained unmatched. In DNA, the CDR3 is TGTGCCAGCAGCCCAGGGACAGGGGGACTTGCCTACGAGCAGTACTTC. This codes for CASSPGTGGLAYEQYF.

V is TRBV6-5 and J is TRBJ2-7, with 8 bases identical to TRBD1. Germline V lookup: CDR1 MNHEY, CDR2 SVGAGI. J gave up 6 bases and V 0 bases, and 4 bases lay outside the gene matches. The CDR3 runs 14 residues. The CDR3 sequence is CASSYSQGAGEQYF. The CDR3 DNA sequence: TGTGCCAGCAGTTACTCCCAGGGGGCAGGCGAGCAGTACTTC.

This clonotype was counted a single time. The rearrangement joins TRBV3-1 to TRBJ2-1, with D perhaps being TRBD1 or TRBD2 (5 bases each). Germline V gene lookup returns CDR1 LGHDT and CDR2 YNNKEL (reference sequence). The CDR3 is 14 amino acids. Trimming stripped 1 base from V and 6 bases from J, with 10 bases between. For the CDR3, the DNA is TGTGCCAGCAGCCAAGGGGACCTTGCCAATGAGCAGTTCTTC. It codes for CASSQGDLANEQFF.